The 15 T cell receptor beta chains given below trace back to one sample, sequenced in a study of blood T cell repertoires in COVID-19. The repertoire was sequenced with immunoSEQ multiplex PCR; TCRdb's copy has only in-frame clones and lacks some. The sample contains fewer than 250,000 clones, 75% to 90% of which appear only once. Source material: peripheral blood. The receptors originated from a man aged 30 to 45 with COVID-19, enrolled during active disease.

The chain is built from TRBV6-1 and TRBJ2-3, with TRBD1 identical over 9 bases. V was clipped by 2 bases and J by 4 bases; unmatched bases: 1. The CDR3 is made up of 14 amino acids. Germline V gene data show CDR1 as MNHNS and CDR2 as SASEGT. CDR3 bases: TGTGCCAGCAGTGAAACAGGGGGCCCAGATACGCAGTATTTT. Its protein is CASSETGGPDTQYF.

The V and J genes are TRBV6-4 and TRBJ1-2, with 11 bases fitting TRBD1. There are 13 residues in the CDR3. The V segment lost 6 bases and the J segment 4 bases; nucleotides outside the gene matches: 1. Germline-derived CDR1 and CDR2 are MRHNA and SNTAGT. The CDR3 here is CASSGTGGYGYTF. The CDR3 DNA reads TGTGCCAGCAGCGGGACAGGGGGCTATGGCTACACCTTC.

In its sample, this clone was seen a few times. The chain joins TRBV27 to TRBJ1-1; 9 bases are a match to TRBD1. Germline V CDR1 and CDR2: MNHEY, SMNVEV (reference sequence). The CDR3 is 16 residues long. Unmatched junction bases numbered 9, after V lost 5 bases and J lost 2 bases. As DNA, the CDR3 is TGTGCCAGCAGTCCCGGGACAGGGCTAATAAACACTGAAGCTTTCTTT. Protein: CASSPGTGLINTEAFF.

The chain uses TRBV2 and TRBJ1-1; no clear D. Per germline, CDR1 SNHLY and CDR2 FYNNEI. V lost 1 base to trimming and J lost 1 base, with 10 bases between them. The CDR3 has 15 residues. This CDR3 is CASSEDSMWNTEAFF. The CDR3 nucleotides are TGTGCCAGCAGTGAAGATAGTATGTGGAACACTGAAGCTTTCTTT.

V gene TRBV27 combines with J gene TRBJ2-7; 10 positions match TRBD1. Trimming removed 5 bases from V and 6 bases from J; junction bases left unmatched: 10. Germline CDR1 and CDR2: MNHEY and SMNVEV (reference sequence). This CDR3 spans 15 amino acids. CDR3 region: CASSLTGQGFFEQYF. For the CDR3, the DNA is TGTGCCAGCAGTCTTACGGGACAGGGGTTCTTCGAGCAGTACTTC.

This sequence joins TRBV4-2 and TRBJ2-4; D is possibly TRBD1 (6 bases). V was shortened by 4 bases and J by 3 bases, with 13 bases between the two germline ends. Germline V lookup: CDR1 LGHNA, CDR2 YNFKEQ. CDR3 length: 15 residues. The CDR3 here is CASSPRAGDKNIQYF. The DNA for the CDR3 is TGTGCCAGCAGCCCCAGGGCAGGGGACAAAAACATTCAGTACTTC.

This chain links TRBV30 with TRBJ2-1, with 11 bases that match TRBD2. There are 19 residues in the CDR3. Per germline, CDR1 GTSNPN and CDR2 SVGIG (reference sequence). Losses at the gene ends were 0 bases for V and 4 bases for J; bases not matched to a gene: 14. The CDR3 protein is CAWSVEFGFASGRYNEQFF. The CDR3, as DNA: TGTGCCTGGAGTGTAGAATTCGGGTTTGCTAGCGGGAGGTACAATGAGCAGTTCTTC.

The chain links TRBV19 to TRBJ1-2; TRBD1 matches at 7 bases. This CDR3 comprises 14 residues. The ends lost 6 bases at V and 14 bases at J; junction bases unmatched: 18. CDR1 is LNHDA and CDR2 is SQIVND in the germline V gene (reference sequence). The CDR3 nucleotides read TGTGCCAGTAGACCGGGACAGACCTCTAATTTTGGGACCTTC. Residues: CASRPGQTSNFGTF.

The V gene is TRBV4-1, the J gene TRBJ2-1; possibly TRBD1 for D (5 bases). CDR1 MGHRA and CDR2 YSYEKL come from the germline V gene. This CDR3 has 13 amino acids. V dropped 5 bases and J dropped 15 bases, with 20 bases sitting between them. The CDR3 nucleotides are TGCGCCAGCAGCTTAGGGGCACAGTCAGAAAGGTTCTTC. This gives the protein CASSLGAQSERFF.

The rearrangement links TRBV6-5 to TRBJ1-2; no firm D call. Trimming took off 6 bases at V and 3 bases at J, with 14 bases between the two ends. The CDR3 has 14 amino acids. CDR1 MNHEY and CDR2 SVGAGI come from the germline V gene. The CDR3 loop is CASRHPHTDYGYTF. CDR3 sequence (DNA): TGTGCCAGCAGACACCCCCACACAGACTATGGCTACACCTTC.

J is TRBJ2-7 and V is TRBV5-1; TRBD2 matches 8 bases. Germline loops: CDR1 SGHRS, CDR2 YFSETQ. This CDR3 region has 15 residues. V dropped 3 bases and J dropped 12; count of bases not matched to a gene: 17. In DNA, the CDR3 is TGCGCCAGCAGCTCTGGTGGGACTAGTAACTATCAATGGTACTTC. It translates to CASSSGGTSNYQWYF.

The CDR3 is CASSPNGDTGYGYTF. DNA of the CDR3: TGTGCCAGCTCACCAAATGGTGACACGGGGTATGGCTACACCTTC. J is TRBJ1-2 and V is TRBV18; the D is unclear. In germline, CDR1 is KGHSH, CDR2 LQKENI. The V gene lost 2 bases and the J gene lost 5 bases, with 15 bases spanning the gap. The CDR3 runs to 15 residues.

The chain recombines TRBV5-1 with TRBJ2-5; maybe TRBD1 (5 bases). CDR1 is SGHRS and CDR2 is YFSETQ in the germline V gene. This CDR3 has 15 residues. V lost 0 bases, J lost 5 bases, and 14 bases lay in between. CDR3: CASSLEARVEETQYF. In nucleotides, the CDR3 is TGCGCCAGCAGCTTGGAAGCCAGGGTGGAGGAGACCCAGTACTTC. Combining the CDR3 with reference TRBV5-1 and TRBJ2-5 gives the whole variable domain KAGVTQTPRYLIKTRGQQVTLSCSPISGHRSVSWYQQTPGQGLQFLFEYFSETQRNKGNFPGRFSGRQFSNSRSEMNVSTLELGDSALYLCASSLEARVEETQYFGPGTRLLVL.

The gene calls are TRBV19 and TRBJ2-1; 9 positions match TRBD1. CDR1 and CDR2 (germline): LNHDA, SQIVND (reference sequence). This CDR3 comprises 18 residues. The junction had 12 bases not matched to a gene; V was cut back by 6 bases and J by 0 bases. The CDR3 sequence is CASSERDRAQSSYNEQFF. In DNA, the CDR3 is TGTGCCAGTAGCGAGAGGGACAGGGCCCAGAGCTCCTACAATGAGCAGTTCTTC.

For this clone: This same CDR3 is encoded by further DNA sequences in the sample. CDR3 sequence: CASSESGSYGYTF. DNA for the CDR3: TGTGCCAGCAGTGAATCGGGGTCCTATGGCTACACCTTC. The rearrangement joins TRBV6-1 to TRBJ1-2, with D hard to call. Germline V gene lookup returns CDR1 MNHNS and CDR2 SASEGT. The CDR3 has 13 amino acids. V dropped 2 bases and J dropped 4 bases, with 8 bases sitting between them.